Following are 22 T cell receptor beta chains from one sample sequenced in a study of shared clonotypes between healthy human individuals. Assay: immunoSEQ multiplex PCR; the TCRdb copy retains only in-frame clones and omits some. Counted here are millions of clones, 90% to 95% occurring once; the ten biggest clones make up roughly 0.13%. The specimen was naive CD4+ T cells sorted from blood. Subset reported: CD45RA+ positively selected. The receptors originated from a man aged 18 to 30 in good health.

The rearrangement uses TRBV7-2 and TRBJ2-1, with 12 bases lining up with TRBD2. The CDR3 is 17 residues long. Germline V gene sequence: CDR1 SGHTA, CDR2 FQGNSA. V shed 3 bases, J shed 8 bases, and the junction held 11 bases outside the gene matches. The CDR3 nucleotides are TGTGCCAGCAGCTTCAAGCGGACTAGCGGGGCCTCGGATGAGCAGTTCTTC. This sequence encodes CASSFKRTSGASDEQFF.

CDR3 sequence: CASRRGLAESYEQYF. The CDR3 DNA sequence: TGTGCCAGCAGACGGGGACTAGCGGAATCCTACGAGCAGTACTTC. V gene TRBV28 combines with J gene TRBJ2-7; 11 positions match TRBD2. The V gene end was trimmed by 6 bases and the J gene end by 1 base; junction bases not matched to a gene: 5. This CDR3 spans 15 amino acids. Germline V CDR1 and CDR2: MDHEN, SYDVKM.

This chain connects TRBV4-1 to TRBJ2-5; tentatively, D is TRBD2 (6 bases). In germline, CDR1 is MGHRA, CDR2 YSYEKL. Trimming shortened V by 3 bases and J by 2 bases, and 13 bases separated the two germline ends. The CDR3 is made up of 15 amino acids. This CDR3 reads CASSQFSGSQETQYF. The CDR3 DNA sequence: TGCGCCAGCAGCCAGTTTAGCGGTTCTCAAGAGACCCAGTACTTC.

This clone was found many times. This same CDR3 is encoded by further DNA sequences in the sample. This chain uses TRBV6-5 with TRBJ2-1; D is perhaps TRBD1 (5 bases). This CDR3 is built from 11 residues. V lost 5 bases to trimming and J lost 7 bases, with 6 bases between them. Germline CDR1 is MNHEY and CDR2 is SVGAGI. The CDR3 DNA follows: TGTGCCAGCAGTAACAGGAATGAGCAGTTCTTC. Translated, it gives CASSNRNEQFF.

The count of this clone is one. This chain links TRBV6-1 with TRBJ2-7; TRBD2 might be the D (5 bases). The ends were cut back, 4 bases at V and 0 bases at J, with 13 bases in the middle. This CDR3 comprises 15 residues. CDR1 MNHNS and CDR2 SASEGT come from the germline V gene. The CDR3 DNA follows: TGTGCCAGCAGTGCCCTACCGGGGTACTCCTACGAGCAGTACTTC. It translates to CASSALPGYSYEQYF.

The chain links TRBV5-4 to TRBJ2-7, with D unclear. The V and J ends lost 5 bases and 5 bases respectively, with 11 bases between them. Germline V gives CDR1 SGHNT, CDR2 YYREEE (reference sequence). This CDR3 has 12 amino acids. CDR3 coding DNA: TGTGCCAGCAGGGTTGACCGAAACGAGCAGTACTTC. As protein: CASRVDRNEQYF. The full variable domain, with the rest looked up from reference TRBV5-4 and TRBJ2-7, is ETGVTQSPTHLIKTRGQQVTLRCSSQSGHNTVSWYQQALGQGPQFIFQYYREEENGRGNFPPRFSGLQFPNYSSELNVNALELDDSALYLCASRVDRNEQYFGPGTRLTVT.

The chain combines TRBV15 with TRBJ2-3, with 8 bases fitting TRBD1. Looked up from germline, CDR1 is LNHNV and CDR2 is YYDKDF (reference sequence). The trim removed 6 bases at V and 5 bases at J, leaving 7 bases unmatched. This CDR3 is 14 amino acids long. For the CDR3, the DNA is TGTGCCACCAGTTATAGGACAGGGATAGATACGCAGTATTTT. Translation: CATSYRTGIDTQYF.

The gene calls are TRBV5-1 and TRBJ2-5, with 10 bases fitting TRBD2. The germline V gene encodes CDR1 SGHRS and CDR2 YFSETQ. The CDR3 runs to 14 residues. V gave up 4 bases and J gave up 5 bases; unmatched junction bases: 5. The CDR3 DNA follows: TGCGCCAGCAGCCGGACTAGCGGCTGGGAGACCCAGTACTTC. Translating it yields CASSRTSGWETQYF.

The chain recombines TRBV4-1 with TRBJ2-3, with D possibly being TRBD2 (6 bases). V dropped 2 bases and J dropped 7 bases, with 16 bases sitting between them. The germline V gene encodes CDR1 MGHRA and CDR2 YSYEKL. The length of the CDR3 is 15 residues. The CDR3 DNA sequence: TGCGCCAGCAGCCAACTCCCCGCTGGACTAAATACGCAGTATTTT. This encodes CASSQLPAGLNTQYF.

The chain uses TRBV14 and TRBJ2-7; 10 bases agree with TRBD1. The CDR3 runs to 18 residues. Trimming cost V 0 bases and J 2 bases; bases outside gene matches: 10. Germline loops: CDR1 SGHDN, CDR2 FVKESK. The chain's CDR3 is CASSQERVGTGAPYEQYF. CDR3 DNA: TGTGCCAGCAGCCAAGAGCGTGTAGGGACAGGGGCGCCCTACGAGCAGTACTTC.

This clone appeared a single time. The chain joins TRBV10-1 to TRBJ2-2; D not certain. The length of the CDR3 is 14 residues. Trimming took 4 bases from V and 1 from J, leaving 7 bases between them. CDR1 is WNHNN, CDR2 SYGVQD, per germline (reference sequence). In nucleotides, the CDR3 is TGCGCCAGCAGTGCGAGCCAGAACACCGGGGAGCTGTTTTTT. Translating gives CASSASQNTGELFF.

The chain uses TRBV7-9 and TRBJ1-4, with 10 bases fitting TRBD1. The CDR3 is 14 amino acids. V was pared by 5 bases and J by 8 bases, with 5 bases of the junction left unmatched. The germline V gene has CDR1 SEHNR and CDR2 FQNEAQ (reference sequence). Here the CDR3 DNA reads TGTGCCAGCAGCCCAGGGACAGGGGTCGAAAAACTGTTTTTT. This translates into CASSPGTGVEKLFF.

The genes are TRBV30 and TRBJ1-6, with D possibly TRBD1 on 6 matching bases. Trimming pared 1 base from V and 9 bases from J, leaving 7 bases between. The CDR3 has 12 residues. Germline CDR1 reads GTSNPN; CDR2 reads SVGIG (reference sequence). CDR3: CAWSEGGSPLHF. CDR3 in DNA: TGTGCCTGGAGTGAGGGGGGTTCACCCCTCCACTTT.

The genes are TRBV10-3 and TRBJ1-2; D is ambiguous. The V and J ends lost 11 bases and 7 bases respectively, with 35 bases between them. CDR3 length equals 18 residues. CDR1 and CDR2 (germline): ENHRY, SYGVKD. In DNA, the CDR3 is TGTGCCCCCAACCCTACCCTAAATAAAAACAGCCCCTGCGGTGGCTACACCTTC. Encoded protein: CAPNPTLNKNSPCGGYTF.

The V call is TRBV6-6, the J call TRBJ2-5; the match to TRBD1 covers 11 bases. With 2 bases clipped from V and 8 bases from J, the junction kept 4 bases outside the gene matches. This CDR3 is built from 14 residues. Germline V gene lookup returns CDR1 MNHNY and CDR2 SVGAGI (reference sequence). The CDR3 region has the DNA TGTGCCAGCAGTTACCCGGGACAGGGGGTTACCCAGTACTTC. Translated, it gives CASSYPGQGVTQYF.

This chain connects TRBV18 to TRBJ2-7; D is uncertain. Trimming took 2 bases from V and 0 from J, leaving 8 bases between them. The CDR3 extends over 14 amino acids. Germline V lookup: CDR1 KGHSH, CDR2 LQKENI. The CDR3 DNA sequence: TGTGCCAGCTCACCATGGCCGAGCTCCTACGAGCAGTACTTC. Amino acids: CASSPWPSSYEQYF.

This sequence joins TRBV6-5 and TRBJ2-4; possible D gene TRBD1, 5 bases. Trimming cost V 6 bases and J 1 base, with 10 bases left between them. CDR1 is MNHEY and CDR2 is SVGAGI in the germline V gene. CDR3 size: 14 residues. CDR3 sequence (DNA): TGTGCCAGCAGCCTGACAGATGCCAAAAACATTCAGTACTTC. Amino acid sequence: CASSLTDAKNIQYF.

DNA for the CDR3: TGCGCCAGCAGCGTCGGGACGGTCACTAATGAAAAACTGTTTTTT. Translated: CASSVGTVTNEKLFF. The rearrangement links TRBV5-1 to TRBJ1-4, with D perhaps matching TRBD1 (5 bases). Per the germline V gene, CDR1 is SGHRS and CDR2 is YFSETQ. The CDR3 sequence is 15 residues long. Trimming removed 4 bases from V and 2 bases from J, with 12 bases in between.

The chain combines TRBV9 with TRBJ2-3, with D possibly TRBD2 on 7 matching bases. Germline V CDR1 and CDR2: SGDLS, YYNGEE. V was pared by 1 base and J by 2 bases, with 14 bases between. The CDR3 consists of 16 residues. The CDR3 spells CASSVRGGSTTDTQYF. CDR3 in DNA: TGTGCCAGCAGCGTAAGGGGGGGCTCCACCACAGATACGCAGTATTTT.

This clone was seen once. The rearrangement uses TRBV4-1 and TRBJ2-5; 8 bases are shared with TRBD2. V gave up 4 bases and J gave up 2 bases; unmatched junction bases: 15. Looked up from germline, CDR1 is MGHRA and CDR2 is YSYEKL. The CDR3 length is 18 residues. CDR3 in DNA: TGCGCCAGCAGCCGACTGAGTAGCGGGGCCTCTCGGCAAGAGACCCAGTACTTC. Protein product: CASSRLSSGASRQETQYF.

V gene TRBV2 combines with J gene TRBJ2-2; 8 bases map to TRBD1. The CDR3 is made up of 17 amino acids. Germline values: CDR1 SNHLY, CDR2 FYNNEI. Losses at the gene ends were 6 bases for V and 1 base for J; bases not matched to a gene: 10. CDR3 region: CASRPYAGQVNTGELFF. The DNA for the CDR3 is TGTGCCAGCAGACCCTACGCGGGACAGGTGAACACCGGGGAGCTGTTTTTT.

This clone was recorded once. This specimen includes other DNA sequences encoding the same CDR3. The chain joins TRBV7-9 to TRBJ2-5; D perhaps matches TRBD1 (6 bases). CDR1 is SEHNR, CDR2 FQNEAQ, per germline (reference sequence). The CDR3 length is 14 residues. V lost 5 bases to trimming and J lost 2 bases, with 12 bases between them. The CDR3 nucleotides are TGTGCCAGCAGCCCCGGGACAAAGCAAGAGACCCAGTACTTC. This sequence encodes CASSPGTKQETQYF.